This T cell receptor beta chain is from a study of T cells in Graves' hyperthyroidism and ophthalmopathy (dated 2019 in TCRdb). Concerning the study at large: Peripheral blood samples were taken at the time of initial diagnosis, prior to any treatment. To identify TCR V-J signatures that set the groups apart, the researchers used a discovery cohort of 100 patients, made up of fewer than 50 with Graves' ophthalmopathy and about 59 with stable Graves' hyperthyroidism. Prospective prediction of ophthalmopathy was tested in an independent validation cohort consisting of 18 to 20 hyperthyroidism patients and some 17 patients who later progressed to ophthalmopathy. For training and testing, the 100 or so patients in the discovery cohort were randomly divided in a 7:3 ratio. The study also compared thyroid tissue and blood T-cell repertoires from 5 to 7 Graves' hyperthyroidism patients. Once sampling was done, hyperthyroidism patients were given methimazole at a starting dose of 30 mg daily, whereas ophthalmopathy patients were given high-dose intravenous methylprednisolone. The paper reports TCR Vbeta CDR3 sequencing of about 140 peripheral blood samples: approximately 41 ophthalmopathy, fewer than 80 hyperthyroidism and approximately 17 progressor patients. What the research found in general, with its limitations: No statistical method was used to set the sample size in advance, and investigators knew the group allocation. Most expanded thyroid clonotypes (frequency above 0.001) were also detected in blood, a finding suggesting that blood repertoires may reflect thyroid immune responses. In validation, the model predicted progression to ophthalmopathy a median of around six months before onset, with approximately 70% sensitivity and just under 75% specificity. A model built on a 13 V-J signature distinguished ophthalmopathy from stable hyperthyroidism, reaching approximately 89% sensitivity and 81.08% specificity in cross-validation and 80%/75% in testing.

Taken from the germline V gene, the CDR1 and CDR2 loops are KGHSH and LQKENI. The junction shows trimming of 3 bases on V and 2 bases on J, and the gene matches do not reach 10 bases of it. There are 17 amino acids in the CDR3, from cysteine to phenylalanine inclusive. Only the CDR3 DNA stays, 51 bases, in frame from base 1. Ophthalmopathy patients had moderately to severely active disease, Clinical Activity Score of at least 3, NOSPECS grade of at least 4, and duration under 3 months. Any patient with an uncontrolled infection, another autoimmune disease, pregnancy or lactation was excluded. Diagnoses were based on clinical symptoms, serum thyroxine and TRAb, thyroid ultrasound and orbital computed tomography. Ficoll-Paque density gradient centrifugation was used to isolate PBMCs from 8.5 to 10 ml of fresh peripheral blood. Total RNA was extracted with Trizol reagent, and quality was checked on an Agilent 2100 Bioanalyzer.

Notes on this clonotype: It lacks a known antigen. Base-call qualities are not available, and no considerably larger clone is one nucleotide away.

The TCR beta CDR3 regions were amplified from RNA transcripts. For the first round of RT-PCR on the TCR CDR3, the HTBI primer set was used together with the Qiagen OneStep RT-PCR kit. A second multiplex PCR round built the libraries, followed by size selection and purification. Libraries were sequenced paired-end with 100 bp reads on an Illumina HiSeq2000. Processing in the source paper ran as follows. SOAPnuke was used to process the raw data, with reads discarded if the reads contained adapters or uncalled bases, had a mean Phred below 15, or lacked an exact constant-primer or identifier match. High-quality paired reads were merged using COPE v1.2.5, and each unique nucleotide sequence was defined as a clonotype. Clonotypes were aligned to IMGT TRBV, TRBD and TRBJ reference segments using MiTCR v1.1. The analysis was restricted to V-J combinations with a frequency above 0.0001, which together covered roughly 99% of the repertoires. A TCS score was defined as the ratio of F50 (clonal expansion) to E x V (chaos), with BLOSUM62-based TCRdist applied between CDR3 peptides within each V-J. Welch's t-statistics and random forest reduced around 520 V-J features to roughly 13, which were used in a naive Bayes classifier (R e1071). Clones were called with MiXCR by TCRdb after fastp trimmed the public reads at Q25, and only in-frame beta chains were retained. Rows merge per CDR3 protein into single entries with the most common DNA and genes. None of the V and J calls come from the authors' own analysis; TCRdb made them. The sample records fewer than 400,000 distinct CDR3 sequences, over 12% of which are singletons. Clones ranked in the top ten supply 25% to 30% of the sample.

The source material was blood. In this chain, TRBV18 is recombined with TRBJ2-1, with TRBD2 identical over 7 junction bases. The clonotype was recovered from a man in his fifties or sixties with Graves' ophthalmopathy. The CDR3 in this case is CASSPKGRDRPYNEQFF. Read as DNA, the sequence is TGTGCCAGCTCACCCAAGGGGAGGGATAGGCCCTACAATGAGCAGTTCTTC. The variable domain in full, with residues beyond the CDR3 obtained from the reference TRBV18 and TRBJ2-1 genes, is NAGVMQNPRHLVRRRGQEARLRCSPMKGHSHVYWYRQLPEEGLKFMVYLQKENIIDESGMPKERFSAEFPKEGPSILRIQQVVRGDSAAYFCASSPKGRDRPYNEQFFGPGTRLTVL.